The 10 T cell receptor beta chains below were found in one sample sequenced in a study of glioma-infiltrating T cells after dendritic cell vaccination. Repertoires were generated with immunoSEQ multiplex PCR, while TCRdb's copy carries only in-frame clones and drops some. The data contain tens of thousands of clones, around nine tenths of them singletons. The time point: after dendritic cell vaccination, including at tumor progression/relapse. The sample here was blood, taken after dendritic cell vaccination. These receptors originate from a human donor with glioblastoma.

Only a few counts were recorded for this clone. The chain uses TRBV7-9 and TRBJ2-2; TRBD2 aligns across 8 bases. CDR1 is SEHNR, CDR2 FQNEAQ, per germline (reference sequence). Unmatched junction bases numbered 12, after V lost 2 bases and J lost 4 bases. The CDR3 runs 18 residues. The CDR3, as DNA: TGTGCCAGCAGCTTAAGGTGGCGGGGGGTGAACTCCACCGGGGAGCTGTTTTTT. It specifies CASSLRWRGVNSTGELFF.

The chain links TRBV29-1 to TRBJ2-1; 8 nucleotides agree with TRBD2. J gave up 7 bases and V 4 bases, and 3 bases lay outside the gene matches. From germline, CDR1 is SQVTM and CDR2 ANQGSEA. The CDR3 totals 12 residues. DNA of the CDR3: TGCAGCGTTGTCACTAGCGGTAATGAGCAGTTCTTC. Translation: CSVVTSGNEQFF.

This sequence joins TRBV19 and TRBJ1-4; D is ambiguous. The V and J ends lost 7 bases and 8 bases respectively, with 26 bases between them. This CDR3 contains 17 residues. CDR1 and CDR2 from the germline V gene are LNHDA and SQIVND (reference sequence). CDR3 sequence reads: CASTLPTPGRRYEKLFF. The CDR3, as DNA: TGTGCCAGTACCCTTCCGACTCCGGGGAGGAGATACGAAAAACTGTTTTTT.

This clone was counted only a few times. The CDR3 coding sequence is TGTGCCAGCAGCCCTAAGTTAGTGGGTTATTCAGGCGGCTACACCTTC. This encodes CASSPKLVGYSGGYTF. The chain joins TRBV4-2 to TRBJ1-2; D call uncertain. The ends were cut back, 4 bases at V and 8 bases at J, with 23 bases in the middle. The germline CDR1 and CDR2 sequences are LGHNA and YNFKEQ. CDR3 length: 16 amino acids.

The chain couples TRBV6-1 to TRBJ1-4, with a possible D match to TRBD1 (5 bases). This CDR3 is 14 amino acids long. CDR1 and CDR2 from the germline V gene are MNHNS and SASEGT. The ends were cut back, 4 bases at V and 7 bases at J, with 13 bases in the middle. CDR3 DNA: TGTGCCAGCAGTGCGGCAGGGAGGAGTGAAAAACTGTTTTTT. Translated: CASSAAGRSEKLFF.

The chain uses TRBV10-3 and TRBJ2-1; the match to TRBD2 covers 11 bases. The CDR3 covers 15 residues. Germline V CDR1 and CDR2: ENHRY, SYGVKD. V shed 7 bases and J 1 base; nucleotides not matched to a gene: 3. As DNA, the CDR3 is TGTGCCATCACCAGGACTAGCGGGTCCTACAATGAGCAGTTCTTC. This translates into CAITRTSGSYNEQFF.

The genes are TRBV29-1 and TRBJ1-2; D gene uncertain. V dropped 4 bases and J dropped 3 bases, with 15 bases sitting between them. CDR1 and CDR2 from the germline V gene are SQVTM and ANQGSEA. The CDR3 covers 14 residues. Here the CDR3 reads CSVGVGQEDYGYTF. The CDR3 DNA reads as TGCAGCGTTGGGGTTGGGCAGGAAGACTATGGCTACACCTTC.

This chain links TRBV29-1 with TRBJ2-2; D is unresolved. With 4 bases removed from V and 6 bases from J, the gap between germline ends came to 9 bases. CDR3 length: 12 amino acids. Germline V CDR1 and CDR2: SQVTM, ANQGSEA. This CDR3 reads CSVVAAAGELFF. CDR3 DNA: TGCAGCGTTGTGGCTGCCGCCGGGGAGCTGTTTTTT.

V is TRBV6-6 and J is TRBJ2-7, with a possible D match to TRBD1 (5 bases). The CDR3 is made up of 15 amino acids. V lost 5 bases and J lost 0, with 14 bases in between. Per germline, CDR1 MNHNY and CDR2 SVGAGI (reference sequence). This CDR3 is CASSTEGARSYEQYF. CDR3 in DNA: TGTGCCAGCAGTACCGAAGGGGCTCGCTCCTACGAGCAGTACTTC.

The chain has TRBV5-1 and TRBJ1-4, with D maybe TRBD1 (6 bases). This CDR3 has 14 residues. V was shortened by 4 bases and J by 4 bases, with 11 bases between the two germline ends. CDR1 and CDR2 from the germline V gene are SGHRS and YFSETQ. The CDR3 protein is CASSADSFNEKLFF. DNA of the CDR3: TGCGCCAGCAGCGCGGACAGCTTTAATGAAAAACTGTTTTTT.